Each of the 30 T cell receptor beta chains below was sequenced from the same sample in a study of T cell repertoires in MIS-A myocarditis. Data came from immunoSEQ multiplex PCR; TCRdb stores just in-frame clones and leaves some out. The table has roughly 14,000 clones, around 69% seen once. The specimen sequenced was left ventricle heart tissue obtained at autopsy. These receptors were obtained from a man aged 18 to 29 with fulminant myocarditis from multisystem inflammatory syndrome in adults (MIS-A) after COVID-19.

The chain employs TRBV9 and TRBJ1-2; 9 nucleotides line up with TRBD1. The trim removed 0 bases at V and 4 bases at J, leaving 7 bases unmatched. The CDR3 runs 16 residues. Looked up from germline, CDR1 is SGDLS and CDR2 is YYNGEE. CDR3 amino acids: CASSVGRDRASYGYTF. In nucleotides, the CDR3 is TGTGCCAGCAGCGTAGGTAGGGACAGGGCTTCCTATGGCTACACCTTC.

There are a few counts of this clone. The chain carries TRBV19 and TRBJ1-1; TRBD1 matches at 9 bases. Germline-derived CDR1 and CDR2 are LNHDA and SQIVND (reference sequence). CDR3 length: 16 residues. Trimming removed 3 bases from V and 4 bases from J; junction bases left unmatched: 9. The CDR3 bases are TGTGCCAGTAGTATCGGGACAGGGTTATTAGGCACTGAAGCTTTCTTT. Translation gives CASSIGTGLLGTEAFF.

The V and J genes are TRBV6-6 and TRBJ2-7; D is uncertain. Germline V CDR1 and CDR2: MNHNY, SVGAGI (reference sequence). V was clipped by 7 bases and J by 7 bases, with 17 bases between them. The CDR3 extends over 13 amino acids. The CDR3 reads CASTKRLSDEQYF. CDR3 sequence (DNA): TGTGCCAGCACAAAAAGGTTAAGCGATGAGCAGTACTTC.

The chain employs TRBV5-5 and TRBJ1-5; 7 bases align to TRBD1. Germline assignment: CDR1 SGHKS and CDR2 YYEKEE (reference sequence). V dropped 2 bases and J dropped 4; count of bases not matched to a gene: 6. CDR3 size: 15 residues. The CDR3 DNA is TGTGCCAGCAGCTTTCAATCACAGGGGAATCAGCCCCAGCATTTT. Amino acid sequence: CASSFQSQGNQPQHF.

The rearrangement uses TRBV19 and TRBJ1-1; TRBD1 might be the D (6 bases). The CDR3 runs 14 residues. V lost 3 bases to trimming and J lost 2 bases, with 10 bases between them. Germline CDR1 LNHDA, CDR2 SQIVND (reference sequence). The CDR3 DNA reads as TGTGCCAGTAGTATTATACAGGGAAACACTGAAGCTTTCTTT. Residues: CASSIIQGNTEAFF.

This clone has just a few counts. CDR3 amino acids: CASSQTGVESGGYTF. CDR3 sequence (DNA): TGTGCCAGCAGTCAGACAGGGGTCGAATCGGGTGGCTACACCTTC. The chain is built from TRBV11-2 and TRBJ1-2, with 8 bases fitting TRBD1. V was pared by 6 bases and J by 7 bases, with 13 bases of the junction left unmatched. The CDR3 sequence is 15 residues long. Germline loops: CDR1 SGHAT, CDR2 FQNNGV.

This clone was found a few times. The chain joins TRBV5-1 to TRBJ1-3, with TRBD1 matching 8 bases. The CDR3 contains 15 residues. The J segment lost 1 base and the V segment lost 5 bases, leaving 5 bases of the junction unmatched. Germline-derived CDR1 and CDR2 are SGHRS and YFSETQ. The CDR3 coding sequence is TGCGCCAGCAGGCCGGGGACAGGTTCTGGAAACACCATATATTTT. Translated: CASRPGTGSGNTIYF.

The chain has TRBV12-5 and TRBJ2-3; a possible D gene is TRBD1 (5 bases). Trimming cost V 1 base and J 6 bases, with 11 bases left between them. This CDR3 contains 14 residues. Germline V CDR1 and CDR2: LGHNT, FRNRAP. CDR3 nucleotides: TGTGCTAGTGGTTTGGGCACAGGCCCCGATACGCAGTATTTT. Translated, it gives CASGLGTGPDTQYF.

This clone has more than one count but fewer than ten. The V and J genes are TRBV15 and TRBJ1-5; TRBD1 matches at 7 bases. Germline assignment: CDR1 LNHNV and CDR2 YYDKDF (reference sequence). Trimming took 9 bases from V and 0 from J; bases not matched to a gene: 5. The CDR3 loop spans 14 amino acids. CDR3 bases: TGTGCCACAAGCCGGGACAGTAGCAATCAGCCCCAGCATTTT. Translation gives CATSRDSSNQPQHF.

J is TRBJ1-1 and V is TRBV3-1 (or the pseudogene TRBV3-2), with D perhaps matching TRBD1 (5 bases). The germline V gene encodes CDR1 LGHDT and CDR2 YNNKEL (reference sequence). V was pared by 1 base and J by 8 bases, with 23 bases between. The CDR3 loop spans 17 amino acids. In nucleotides, the CDR3 is TGTGCCAGCAGCCAAGTAGGGGCGGATCCCTCCAAGAAAGAAGCTTTCTTT. Its translation is CASSQVGADPSKKEAFF.

This chain links TRBV27 with TRBJ1-5, with D tentatively TRBD1 (5 bases). This CDR3 comprises 16 residues. The ends were cut back, 3 bases at V and 5 bases at J, with 17 bases in the middle. CDR1 MNHEY and CDR2 SMNVEV come from the germline V gene (reference sequence). CDR3: CASSFRSAGSDQPQHF. The CDR3 DNA reads TGTGCCAGCAGTTTTAGGAGTGCAGGGTCCGATCAGCCCCAGCATTTT.

The rearrangement links TRBV27 to TRBJ1-1, with D possibly TRBD1 on 5 matching bases. The germline gives CDR1 MNHEY, CDR2 SMNVEV (reference sequence). The CDR3 spans 14 residues. Trimming shortened V by 3 bases and J by 0 bases, and 8 bases separated the two germline ends. In DNA, the CDR3 is TGTGCCAGCAGTTTCGCACAGGTGAACACTGAAGCTTTCTTT. This sequence encodes CASSFAQVNTEAFF.

This chain joins TRBV7-2 and TRBJ2-5, with unresolved D. Germline CDR1 and CDR2: SGHTA and FQGNSA. The CDR3 extends over 12 amino acids. V shed 0 bases and J shed 5 bases, with 4 bases lying between them. The CDR3 region is CASSLAGETQYF. DNA of the CDR3: TGTGCCAGCAGCTTAGCGGGGGAGACCCAGTACTTC. Full variable domain (missing parts from reference TRBV7-2 and TRBJ2-5): GAGVSQSPSNKVTEKGKDVELRCDPISGHTALYWYRQSLGQGLEFLIYFQGNSAPDKSGLPSDRFSAERTGGSVSTLTIQRTQQEDSAVYLCASSLAGETQYFGPGTRLLVL.

This clone was seen only once. V gene TRBV2 combines with J gene TRBJ2-3; 10 positions match TRBD1. V was clipped by 7 bases and J by 5 bases; unmatched bases: 6. The CDR3 has 14 residues. CDR1 is SNHLY and CDR2 is FYNNEI in the germline V gene. The CDR3 coding sequence is TGTGCCAGCAACCGGGACAGGGGTATAGATACGCAGTATTTT. This translates into CASNRDRGIDTQYF.

CDR3 sequence reads: CASSFGPPPDEQYF. As DNA, the CDR3 is TGTGCCAGCAGTTTTGGCCCGCCCCCGGACGAGCAGTACTTC. The V call is TRBV28, the J call TRBJ2-7; D ambiguous. The V gene's germline CDR1 is MDHEN and CDR2 SYDVKM. V lost 3 bases to trimming and J lost 5 bases, with 14 bases between them. The CDR3 has 14 amino acids.

The chain joins TRBV5-4 to TRBJ1-5; 9 bases match TRBD1. Germline values: CDR1 SGHNT, CDR2 YYREEE (reference sequence). The CDR3 is made up of 15 amino acids. The junction had 7 bases not matched to a gene; V was cut back by 4 bases and J by 5 bases. For the CDR3, the DNA is TGTGCCAGCAGCACCTGGGACAGGGACGATCAGCCCCAGCATTTT. Protein sequence: CASSTWDRDDQPQHF.

The chain recombines TRBV7-9 with TRBJ2-7, with D maybe TRBD2 (6 bases). The V and J ends lost 3 bases and 7 bases respectively, with 13 bases between them. The V gene's germline CDR1 is SEHNR and CDR2 FQNEAQ (reference sequence). This CDR3 spans 13 amino acids. The CDR3 reads CASSFGGVREQYF. Written as DNA, the CDR3 is TGTGCCAGCAGCTTCGGAGGGGTAAGGGAGCAGTACTTC.

This sequence joins TRBV9 and TRBJ2-3; D unclear. The germline V gene has CDR1 SGDLS and CDR2 YYNGEE. With 1 base removed from V and 2 bases from J, the gap between germline ends came to 11 bases. This CDR3 spans 15 amino acids. The CDR3 region has the DNA TGTGCCAGCAGCGTATCTCCGTTCTTCACAGATACGCAGTATTTT. Its translation is CASSVSPFFTDTQYF. The whole variable domain, remainder taken from reference TRBV9 and TRBJ2-3, is DSGVTQTPKHLITATGQRVTLRCSPRSGDLSVYWYQQSLDQGLQFLIQYYNGEERAKGNILERFSAQQFPDLHSELNLSSLELGDSALYFCASSVSPFFTDTQYFGPGTRLTVL.

CDR3 residues: CASSLGGRDTGELFF. DNA of the CDR3: TGCGCCAGCAGCTTGGGGGGAAGAGACACCGGGGAGCTGTTTTTT. The gene calls are TRBV5-1 and TRBJ2-2, with no clear D. V was cut by 0 bases and J by 3 bases, with 9 bases left in between. The germline V gene encodes CDR1 SGHRS and CDR2 YFSETQ. The CDR3 has 15 amino acids. Using reference TRBV5-1 and TRBJ2-2 for the parts outside the CDR3, the full variable domain is KAGVTQTPRYLIKTRGQQVTLSCSPISGHRSVSWYQQTPGQGLQFLFEYFSETQRNKGNFPGRFSGRQFSNSRSEMNVSTLELGDSALYLCASSLGGRDTGELFFGEGSRLTVL.

This clone was seen just once. This chain links TRBV30 with TRBJ1-4, with a possible D match to TRBD1 (5 bases). Trimming removed 1 base from V and 8 bases from J, with 17 bases in between. Germline V CDR1 and CDR2: GTSNPN, SVGIG (reference sequence). The CDR3 covers 15 residues. The CDR3 DNA sequence: TGTGCCTGGAGTGAAACAGGAACCTGGGAGGAAAAACTGTTTTTT. This encodes CAWSETGTWEEKLFF.

The chain uses TRBV7-8 and TRBJ1-1; possible D gene TRBD1, 6 bases. Looked up from germline, CDR1 is SGHVS and CDR2 is FQNEAQ. The CDR3 extends over 15 amino acids. Trimming removed 0 bases from V and 4 bases from J, with 12 bases in between. The CDR3 protein is CASSLAAQGPTEAFF. The CDR3 nucleotides are TGTGCCAGCAGCTTAGCCGCACAGGGACCCACTGAAGCTTTCTTT.

This clone ranks as medium-sized (0.01 to 0.1%). The chain joins TRBV11-2 to TRBJ1-1; 7 bases agree with TRBD1. Trimming cost V 6 bases and J 0 bases; bases outside gene matches: 10. The CDR3 totals 16 residues. The germline V gene has CDR1 SGHAT and CDR2 FQNNGV. CDR3 amino acids: CASSRGGTVMNTEAFF. For the CDR3, the DNA is TGTGCCAGCAGTCGCGGGGGGACAGTCATGAACACTGAAGCTTTCTTT.

The rearrangement joins TRBV7-2 to TRBJ2-7; the match to TRBD1 covers 10 bases. The V gene's germline CDR1 is SGHTA and CDR2 FQGNSA. V was pared by 5 bases and J by 5 bases, with 6 bases of the junction left unmatched. The length of the CDR3 is 14 residues. The CDR3 region is CASSPGQGIHEQYF. CDR3 nucleotide sequence: TGTGCCAGCAGCCCGGGACAGGGGATCCACGAGCAGTACTTC.

This chain's CDR3 is CSASLGIGGSPLHF. CDR3 coding DNA: TGCAGTGCTAGTTTAGGGATTGGGGGTTCACCCCTCCACTTT. This sequence joins TRBV20-1 and TRBJ1-6; D may be TRBD1 (5 bases). Per germline, CDR1 DFQATT and CDR2 SNEGSKA (reference sequence). Trimming cost V 3 bases and J 9 bases, with 15 bases left between them. This CDR3 is 14 amino acids long.

V usage is TRBV5-1 and J usage is TRBJ1-1, with D possibly matching TRBD1 (6 bases). V was cut by 0 bases and J by 8 bases, with 14 bases left in between. This CDR3 is built from 14 residues. From germline, CDR1 is SGHRS and CDR2 YFSETQ. The CDR3 DNA follows: TGCGCCAGCAGCTTGGAGATTTATGGGACAGAAGCTTTCTTT. As protein: CASSLEIYGTEAFF.

The V call is TRBV7-9, the J call TRBJ2-5, with a weak D call TRBD2 (5 bases). The CDR3 is made up of 15 amino acids. V lost 5 bases and J lost 5, with 18 bases in between. Germline CDR1 and CDR2: SEHNR and FQNEAQ (reference sequence). CDR3 sequence: CASSEGSGFLETQYF. DNA of the CDR3: TGTGCCAGCAGCGAGGGTTCTGGGTTCTTGGAGACCCAGTACTTC.

This chain joins TRBV27 and TRBJ1-4, with TRBD1 as a possible D gene (5 bases). Germline CDR1 reads MNHEY; CDR2 reads SMNVEV (reference sequence). The CDR3 runs 16 residues. V was cut by 3 bases and J by 1 base, with 12 bases left in between. The chain's CDR3 is CASSFGNQGTNEKLFF. CDR3 DNA sequence: TGTGCCAGCAGTTTCGGGAACCAGGGAACTAATGAAAAACTGTTTTTT.

This clone is a singleton in its sample. The chain joins TRBV11-3 to TRBJ2-3; 13 bases agree with TRBD2. The junction had 8 bases not matched to a gene; V was cut back by 6 bases and J by 8 bases. The CDR3 loop spans 15 amino acids. CDR1 and CDR2 (germline): SGHNT, YENEEA. The CDR3 DNA is TGTGCCAGCAGTTCAGGGACTAGCGGGGTCGGTACGCAGTATTTT. Amino acid sequence: CASSSGTSGVGTQYF.

This chain joins TRBV11-3 and TRBJ2-4, with 7 bases fitting TRBD1. Germline V gives CDR1 SGHNT, CDR2 YENEEA. This CDR3 has 13 amino acids. With V trimmed by 5 bases and J by 6 bases, 4 bases remained unmatched. The CDR3 spells CASSHRQGNIQYF. CDR3 DNA: TGTGCCAGCAGCCATCGACAGGGAAACATTCAGTACTTC.

This clone was detected only a few times. The J gene is TRBJ2-5, the V gene TRBV7-8; TRBD2 is a possible D gene (5 bases). The CDR3 covers 14 residues. Trimming left V 3 bases short and J 1 base short, with 9 bases between. Germline V gene sequence: CDR1 SGHVS, CDR2 FQNEAQ. The CDR3 DNA is TGTGCCAGCAGCTTGAACGGGGTCCAAGAGACCCAGTACTTC. This translates into CASSLNGVQETQYF.